Listed below are T cell receptor beta chains from one sample, sequenced in a study of neurological immune-mediated disorders. TCRdb processed the 5' RACE reads anew with MiXCR; each CDR3 protein has one entry. The repertoire holds roughly 67,000 distinct CDR3 sequences, with roughly 4% as singletons. The sample was PBMCs. The receptor source for this set is a man between 45 and 60 years old with multiple sclerosis. CDR3s include the opening cysteine and the closing phenylalanine or tryptophan. Each record gives: V gene, D gene, clone size, J gene, CDR3 DNA, CDR3 protein. D genes are given only for firm matches. Size tells how often a clone was seen (once, few, many) or the class of an expanded clone, and some rows leave it out.

V gene: TRBV5-1; D gene: TRBD2; clone size: many; J gene: TRBJ2-1; CDR3 DNA: TGCGCCAGCGACCGGGGGGGCGGCTACAATGAGCAGTTCTTC; CDR3 protein: CASDRGGGYNEQFF
V gene: TRBV10-3; D gene: TRBD1; clone size: NA; J gene: TRBJ1-2; CDR3 DNA: TGTGCCATCAGCCGGACAGGGGAAAGGGGGGATGGCTACACCTTC; CDR3 protein: CAISRTGERGDGYTF
V gene: TRBV6-2/TRBV6-3; D gene: TRBD1; clone size: NA; J gene: TRBJ1-2; CDR3 DNA: TGTGCCAGCAGTTACTCGACTGAAGTAGCAGGGGGCATCAGCTACACCTTC; CDR3 protein: CASSYSTEVAGGISYTF
V gene: TRBV5-1; D gene: NA; clone size: many; J gene: TRBJ1-3; CDR3 DNA: TGCGCCAGCAGCTTTGGGCAGGGTTCTGGAAACACCATATATTTT; CDR3 protein: CASSFGQGSGNTIYF
V gene: TRBV4-2; D gene: NA; clone size: many; J gene: TRBJ2-7; CDR3 DNA: TGTGCCAGCAGCCAAGAGTGGGGCGTGGGGAGCTCCTACGAGCAGTACTTC; CDR3 protein: CASSQEWGVGSSYEQYF
V gene: TRBV25-1; D gene: NA; clone size: many; J gene: TRBJ1-1; CDR3 DNA: TGTGCCAGCAGTGAATCGGGCAGGGTGGGCACTGAAGCTTTCTTT; CDR3 protein: CASSESGRVGTEAFF
V gene: TRBV5-1; D gene: TRBD1; clone size: many; J gene: TRBJ2-5; CDR3 DNA: TGCGCCAGCAGCTTCGGACAGGGGAAAGAGACCCAGTACTTC; CDR3 protein: CASSFGQGKETQYF
V gene: TRBV12-3/TRBV12-4; D gene: NA; clone size: many; J gene: TRBJ2-1; CDR3 DNA: TGTGCCAGCAGTGCCTACAATGAGCAGTTCTTC; CDR3 protein: CASSAYNEQFF
V gene: TRBV29-1; D gene: TRBD2; clone size: few; J gene: TRBJ2-2; CDR3 DNA: TGCAGCGTTGGACCCCGACTAGCAACGAACACCGGGGAGCTGTTTTTT; CDR3 protein: CSVGPRLATNTGELFF
V gene: TRBV4-3; D gene: NA; clone size: many; J gene: TRBJ2-3; CDR3 DNA: TGCGCCAGCAGCCAAGAAGGAGATACGCAGTATTTT; CDR3 protein: CASSQEGDTQYF
V gene: TRBV2; D gene: TRBD1; clone size: many; J gene: TRBJ1-6; CDR3 DNA: TGTGCCAGCAGTGGCCGGACAGGGGACTCCTATAATTCACCCCTCCACTTT; CDR3 protein: CASSGRTGDSYNSPLHF